A single T cell receptor beta chain is shown here with its context. Original processing notes: Reference gene primer amplification gave nucleated cell count estimates. Assay: immunoSEQ multiplex PCR; the TCRdb copy retains only in-frame clones and omits some. V and J calls and clone size follow that table, whereas D and trimming were derived from the DNA. The data show about 180,000 clones, approximately 85% seen once. This CDR3 has 16 amino acids. The V and J ends lost 4 bases and 3 bases respectively, with 20 bases between them. The germline CDR1 and CDR2 sequences are SGHNT and YYREEE (reference sequence). The sample originates from a study of blood T cell repertoires in COVID-19. Study context: Samples of COVID-19 (acute and convalescent) were obtained from the United States, Italy and Spain. The analysed material was cDNA or gDNA that came from T cells, B-cell-depleted T cells, or PBMCs.

Specimen: peripheral blood. The receptor was isolated from a human donor with active or convalescent COVID-19. The donor label of this sample is uncertain. The chain combines TRBV5-4 with TRBJ2-7; D not certain. The CDR3 reads CASSHPGQAQFYEQYF. In DNA form, the CDR3 reads TGTGCCAGCAGCCACCCTGGCCAGGCCCAGTTCTACGAGCAGTACTTC.